A selection of T cell receptor beta chains follows, all from one sample in a study of blood T cells in healthy people across ages. Using its own MiXCR run on the 5' RACE reads, TCRdb lists one record per CDR3 protein. The sample lists roughly 2 million distinct CDR3 sequences; less than 50% were seen once. Sequences were obtained from blood. The receptors were sampled from a middle-aged woman in good health. The CDR3 runs from the conserved cysteine through the conserved F or W. A D gene is named only where the DNA matches it firmly. Size is stated for part of the rows, as once, few or many counts, or as a class when the clone is expanded.

DNA: TGCGCCAGCAGCTTGGTAAGGCAGTCCTACAATGAGCAGTTCTTC; CDR3: CASSLVRQSYNEQFF; V: TRBV5-1; D: .; J: TRBJ2-1; size: few
DNA: TGTGCCAGCAGCTCAGGACAGGGAATGAACTATGGCTACACCTTC; CDR3: CASSSGQGMNYGYTF; V: TRBV7-6; D: TRBD1; J: TRBJ1-2; size: .
DNA: TGTGCCAGCAGTGAAGCAGGACAGTCAAGGGGCGAGCAGTACTTC; CDR3: CASSEAGQSRGEQYF; V: TRBV6-1; D: .; J: TRBJ2-7; size: .
DNA: TGCGCCAGCAGCTTCACCGGGACGCCAAACATTCAGTACTTC; CDR3: CASSFTGTPNIQYF; V: TRBV5-1; D: .; J: TRBJ2-4; size: .
DNA: TGCAGTGCTATGCAGCGGGGGGGCCTGGAGACCCAGTACTTC; CDR3: CSAMQRGGLETQYF; V: TRBV20-1; D: TRBD2; J: TRBJ2-5; size: few
DNA: TGTGCCAGCAGCCGGGACAGCTTAGAATACGAGCAGTACTTC; CDR3: CASSRDSLEYEQYF; V: TRBV7-2; D: TRBD1; J: TRBJ2-7; size: .
DNA: TGTGCCATCAGTGAGTCTGGAGGGACCAGAGAGACCCAGTACTTC; CDR3: CAISESGGTRETQYF; V: TRBV10-3; D: .; J: TRBJ2-5; size: few
DNA: TGTGCCAGCAGCTTTAGTGAACAGCAGCCCCAGCATTTT; CDR3: CASSFSEQQPQHF; V: TRBV7-9; D: .; J: TRBJ1-5; size: few
DNA: TGTGCCAGCAGCGGTTGGGAAAGCTCCTACAATGAGCAGTTCTTC; CDR3: CASSGWESSYNEQFF; V: TRBV12-3/TRBV12-4; D: .; J: TRBJ2-1; size: few
DNA: TGCGCCAGCAGCACACGGGGCAGCGACACTGAAGCTTTCTTT; CDR3: CASSTRGSDTEAFF; V: TRBV5-1; D: .; J: TRBJ1-1; size: .
DNA: TGTGCCAGCAGTTACTCGAAGACCCAGTCACCCCTCCACTTT; CDR3: CASSYSKTQSPLHF; V: TRBV6-6; D: .; J: TRBJ1-6; size: .
DNA: TGCAGTGCCCCCCTTACGACAGGGGGATGGAGGGGCTACACCTTC; CDR3: CSAPLTTGGWRGYTF; V: TRBV20-1; D: TRBD1; J: TRBJ1-2; size: .
DNA: TGTGCCACCAGTAAGGGACAGCCCAGAGATACGCAGTATTTT; CDR3: CATSKGQPRDTQYF; V: TRBV24-1; D: TRBD1; J: TRBJ2-3; size: .
DNA: TGTGCCAGCATCAACGGGGGGGCGAACCAAGAGACCCAGTACTTC; CDR3: CASINGGANQETQYF; V: TRBV28; D: TRBD2; J: TRBJ2-5; size: few
DNA: TGTGTCAGCAGCTCGACATCTTACGAGCAGTACTTC; CDR3: CVSSSTSYEQYF; V: TRBV7-9; D: .; J: TRBJ2-7; size: once
DNA: TGTGCCAGCAGCAGGTCCGTGACTAGTTCCTACGAGCAGTACTTC; CDR3: CASSRSVTSSYEQYF; V: TRBV21-1; D: .; J: TRBJ2-7; size: .
DNA: TGCGCCAGCAGCCAAGGGACAGGGGAGCAGTTCTTC; CDR3: CASSQGTGEQFF; V: TRBV4-3; D: TRBD1; J: TRBJ2-1; size: many
DNA: TGTGCCAGCAGCCAACTCGGACAGGGGCGTGAAGCTTTCTTT; CDR3: CASSQLGQGREAFF; V: TRBV4-2; D: TRBD1; J: TRBJ1-1; size: .
DNA: TGTGCCAGCAGGGGAGGGGGCCCCTCCTACGAGCAGTACTTC; CDR3: CASRGGGPSYEQYF; V: TRBV6-5; D: .; J: TRBJ2-7; size: .
DNA: TGTGCCAGCACAAAAGAACAAACAAAGACCCAGTACTTC; CDR3: CASTKEQTKTQYF; V: TRBV3-1; D: .; J: TRBJ2-5; size: few
DNA: TGTGCCAGCAGCTTGACCGGGACACTAATAAGGCAGAATCAGCCCCAGCATTTT; CDR3: CASSLTGTLIRQNQPQHF; V: TRBV5-5; D: .; J: TRBJ1-5; size: .
DNA: TGCAGTGCTAGAGTACAGGGCGGGATCGAGCAGTACTTC; CDR3: CSARVQGGIEQYF; V: TRBV20-1; D: .; J: TRBJ2-7; size: .
DNA: TGCAGTGCTAGAGTGGGGGTTTGGGAGACCCAGTACTTC; CDR3: CSARVGVWETQYF; V: TRBV20-1; D: .; J: TRBJ2-5; size: .
DNA: TGCGCCAGCAGCTTGAGGCCAACAGGGGATAGCAATCAGCCCCAGCATTTT; CDR3: CASSLRPTGDSNQPQHF; V: TRBV5-1; D: TRBD1; J: TRBJ1-5; size: .
DNA: TGCAGCGTTGAATACAGGGGAACAGGGGGCTACACCTTC; CDR3: CSVEYRGTGGYTF; V: TRBV29-1; D: TRBD1; J: TRBJ1-2; size: .
DNA: TGTGCCAGCAGTTTATCGCAGGGACAGCTTTTTCCCTACGAGCAGTACTTC; CDR3: CASSLSQGQLFPYEQYF; V: TRBV27; D: TRBD1; J: TRBJ2-7; size: .
DNA: TGTGCCACCAGCAGGACTCGGTCTAGCACAGATACGCAGTATTTT; CDR3: CATSRTRSSTDTQYF; V: TRBV15; D: .; J: TRBJ2-3; size: few
DNA: TGCAGTGCTAGAGATCGCCAGGAACAGTATTTT; CDR3: CSARDRQEQYF; V: TRBV20-1; D: .; J: TRBJ2-3; size: .
DNA: TGCGCCAGCAGCTGGGAGGGGACAGATACGCAGTATTTT; CDR3: CASSWEGTDTQYF; V: TRBV5-1; D: TRBD2; J: TRBJ2-3; size: .
DNA: TGTGCCAGCAGCCAAGTGACGGGGTACACTGAAGCTTTCTTT; CDR3: CASSQVTGYTEAFF; V: TRBV3-1; D: .; J: TRBJ1-1; size: .
DNA: TGCGCCAGCAGCTTGTTTACTAGCGGGGTTTCGGGTTCCAATGAGCAGTTCTTC; CDR3: CASSLFTSGVSGSNEQFF; V: TRBV5-1; D: TRBD2; J: TRBJ2-1; size: .
DNA: TGTGCCAGCAGCCCCGACAGGAAAGGGGTCTCCTATAATTCACCCCTCCACTTT; CDR3: CASSPDRKGVSYNSPLHF; V: TRBV11-2; D: .; J: TRBJ1-6; size: .
DNA: TGTGCCAGCAGCGGACAGGGACGAGCCTTCAATGAGCAGTTCTTC; CDR3: CASSGQGRAFNEQFF; V: TRBV5-8; D: TRBD1; J: TRBJ2-1; size: .
DNA: TGTGCGGCCGGGAGATATGCAGATACGCAGTATTTT; CDR3: CAAGRYADTQYF; V: TRBV28; D: .; J: TRBJ2-3; size: .
DNA: TGTGCCGGCAGCATGGGACCTGACACAGATACGCAGTATTTT; CDR3: CAGSMGPDTDTQYF; V: TRBV11-2; D: .; J: TRBJ2-3; size: .
DNA: TGCAGTGCTTTACTAGCGGGGAACTACGAGCAGTACTTC; CDR3: CSALLAGNYEQYF; V: TRBV20-1; D: TRBD2; J: TRBJ2-7; size: .
DNA: TGTGCCAGCAGCCGCCGCCGGACTAGCGGGGCTAGCACAGATACGCAGTATTTT; CDR3: CASSRRRTSGASTDTQYF; V: TRBV4-2; D: TRBD2; J: TRBJ2-3; size: few
DNA: TGTGCCATCAAGGGGGCAGTACAAGAGACCCAGTACTTC; CDR3: CAIKGAVQETQYF; V: TRBV10-3; D: TRBD1; J: TRBJ2-5; size: .
DNA: TGTGCCAGCAGCTTAGGAGAAGCCAGGGGTCAGCCCCAGCATTTT; CDR3: CASSLGEARGQPQHF; V: TRBV7-9; D: .; J: TRBJ1-5; size: few
DNA: TGTGCCAGCAGCTTTCGGCTAGCGGGGTCCACTACCGAGCAGTACTTC; CDR3: CASSFRLAGSTTEQYF; V: TRBV7-2; D: TRBD2; J: TRBJ2-7; size: few
DNA: TGTGCCAGCAGTTTGGGCGGGCACTATGGCTACACCTTC; CDR3: CASSLGGHYGYTF; V: TRBV27; D: .; J: TRBJ1-2; size: few
DNA: TGCGCCAGCAGCCCGGGGACAACTCGCACAGATACGCAGTATTTT; CDR3: CASSPGTTRTDTQYF; V: TRBV5-1; D: .; J: TRBJ2-3; size: .
DNA: TGTGCCAGCTCACCGGGGAAGGACAGTTGTGGGCAGTTCTTC; CDR3: CASSPGKDSCGQFF; V: TRBV18; D: .; J: TRBJ2-1; size: .
DNA: TGTGCCAGCACCCAGATGGGGGGACGGACAGATACGCAGTATTTT; CDR3: CASTQMGGRTDTQYF; V: TRBV6-6; D: .; J: TRBJ2-3; size: .
DNA: TGTGCCAGCAGCTTAGCCGACACTGGGGCCAACGTCCTGACTTTC; CDR3: CASSLADTGANVLTF; V: TRBV7-9; D: .; J: TRBJ2-6; size: .
DNA: TGTGCCACCAGTGGGGAGCCCAGCCAAGAGACCCAGTACTTC; CDR3: CATSGEPSQETQYF; V: TRBV24-1; D: .; J: TRBJ2-5; size: once
DNA: TGTGCCAGCAGTTCCTGGACAGGGGGCCAGGAGACCCAGTACTTC; CDR3: CASSSWTGGQETQYF; V: TRBV7-2; D: TRBD1; J: TRBJ2-5; size: few
DNA: TGTGCCAGCAGTTACACTAGCGGGGGGGCAGATACGCAGTATTTT; CDR3: CASSYTSGGADTQYF; V: TRBV28; D: TRBD2; J: TRBJ2-3; size: .
DNA: TGCGCCAGCAGCTTGCGGCGGGGGGCGAGCTCCTACGAGCAGTACTTC; CDR3: CASSLRRGASSYEQYF; V: TRBV5-1; D: TRBD2; J: TRBJ2-7; size: few
DNA: TGTGCCAGCAGTTTCACCCGGGGAGAGAGCAATCAGCCCCAGCATTTT; CDR3: CASSFTRGESNQPQHF; V: TRBV12-3/TRBV12-4; D: .; J: TRBJ1-5; size: .
DNA: TGCAGTGCGATAGACAGGACGGCCAACGTCCTGACTTTC; CDR3: CSAIDRTANVLTF; V: TRBV20-1; D: .; J: TRBJ2-6; size: .